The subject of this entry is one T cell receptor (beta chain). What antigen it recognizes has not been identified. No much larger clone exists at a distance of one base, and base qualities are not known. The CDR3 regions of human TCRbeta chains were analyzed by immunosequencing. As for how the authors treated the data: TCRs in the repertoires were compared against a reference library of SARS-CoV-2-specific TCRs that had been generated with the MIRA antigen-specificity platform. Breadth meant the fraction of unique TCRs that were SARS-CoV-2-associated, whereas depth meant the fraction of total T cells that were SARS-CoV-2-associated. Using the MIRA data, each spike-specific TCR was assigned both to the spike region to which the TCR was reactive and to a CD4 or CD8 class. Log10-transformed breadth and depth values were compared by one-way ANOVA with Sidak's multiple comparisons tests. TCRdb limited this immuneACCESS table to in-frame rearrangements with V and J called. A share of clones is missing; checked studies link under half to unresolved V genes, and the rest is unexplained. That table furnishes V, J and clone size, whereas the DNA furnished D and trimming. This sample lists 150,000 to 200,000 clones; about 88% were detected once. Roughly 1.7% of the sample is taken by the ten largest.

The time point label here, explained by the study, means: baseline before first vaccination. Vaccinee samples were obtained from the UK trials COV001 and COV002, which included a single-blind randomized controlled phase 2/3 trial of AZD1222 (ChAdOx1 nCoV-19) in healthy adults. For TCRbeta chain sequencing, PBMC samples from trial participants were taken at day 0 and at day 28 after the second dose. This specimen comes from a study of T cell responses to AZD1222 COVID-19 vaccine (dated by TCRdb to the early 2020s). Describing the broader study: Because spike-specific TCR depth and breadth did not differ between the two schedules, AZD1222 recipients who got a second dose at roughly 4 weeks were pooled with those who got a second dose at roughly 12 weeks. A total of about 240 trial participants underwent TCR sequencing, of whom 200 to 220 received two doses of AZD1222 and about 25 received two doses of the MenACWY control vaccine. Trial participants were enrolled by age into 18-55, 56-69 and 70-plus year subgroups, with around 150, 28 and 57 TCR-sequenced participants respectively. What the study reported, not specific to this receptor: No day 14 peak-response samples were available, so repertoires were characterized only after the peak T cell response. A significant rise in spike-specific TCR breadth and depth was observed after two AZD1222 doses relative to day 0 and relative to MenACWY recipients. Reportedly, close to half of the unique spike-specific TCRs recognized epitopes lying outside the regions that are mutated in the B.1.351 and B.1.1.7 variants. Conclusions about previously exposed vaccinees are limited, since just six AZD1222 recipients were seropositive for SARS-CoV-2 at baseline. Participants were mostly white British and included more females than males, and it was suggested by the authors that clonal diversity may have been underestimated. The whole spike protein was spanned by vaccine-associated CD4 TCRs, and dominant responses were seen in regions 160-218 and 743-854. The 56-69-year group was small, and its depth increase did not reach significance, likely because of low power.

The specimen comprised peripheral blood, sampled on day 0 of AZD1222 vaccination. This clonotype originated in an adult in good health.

The CDR3 corresponds to CASSKAESGAEAFF. The nucleotide sequence is given as TGTGCCAGCAGCAAAGCGGAGTCTGGGGCTGAAGCTTTCTTT. The chain is assembled from TRBV21-1 and TRBJ1-1. TRBV21-1 is recorded as a pseudogene. Including cysteine and phenylalanine, the CDR3 has 14 amino acids. Only the CDR3 portion is preserved as DNA: 42 bases, with reading frame beginning at the first base.